The T cell receptor beta chain under discussion was sequenced for a study of OX40 agonist ivuxolimab in advanced cancers. This CDR3 comprises 15 residues. Germline V lookup: CDR1 MNHNY, CDR2 SVGAGI (reference sequence). The ends lost 0 bases at V and 3 bases at J; junction bases unmatched: 5. This table comes from immunoSEQ multiplex PCR, and its TCRdb copy is limited to in-frame clones, with some not included. The table includes about 16,000 clones, about 77% detected once. The sample consisted of CD4+ or CD8+ T cells sorted from blood, taken in a trial of the OX40 agonist ivuxolimab. This sequence joins TRBV6-6 and TRBJ2-7; TRBD1 aligns across 7 bases. This receptor was taken from an adult with an advanced solid tumor such as melanoma, head and neck, liver or kidney cancer. The CDR3: CASSYSGTEGYEQYF. The CDR3 nucleotides read TGTGCCAGCAGTTACTCGGGGACAGAGGGCTACGAGCAGTACTTC.